Following are 7 T cell receptor beta chains from one sample sequenced in a study of lung T cells in sarcoidosis with Löfgren's syndrome. TCRdb itself ran the reads through MiXCR, one entry per CDR3 protein. The sample has under 20,000 distinct CDR3 sequences, roughly a fifth seen once. Sequenced material: CD4+ T cells from bronchoalveolar lavage. The receptors stem from a human donor with sarcoidosis (Löfgren's syndrome or another form), or a control subject (not recorded which).

This clonotype is classed as medium-sized. The chain combines TRBV15 with TRBJ2-5, with D perhaps matching TRBD2 (7 bases). The CDR3 is 16 residues long. The germline V gene encodes CDR1 LNHNV and CDR2 YYDKDF (reference sequence). Deletions cut 0 bases from V and 5 bases from J, with 16 bases between. In DNA form, the CDR3 reads TGTGCCACCAGCAGAGACGGGGGGCTTATAGGGGAGACCCAGTACTTC. Protein sequence: CATSRDGGLIGETQYF. Full variable domain (remainder filled in from reference TRBV15 and TRBJ2-5): DAMVIQNPRYQVTQFGKPVTLSCSQTLNHNVMYWYQQKSSQAPKLLFHYYDKDFNNEADTPDNFQSRRPNTSFCFLDIRSPGLGDTAMYLCATSRDGGLIGETQYFGPGTRLLVL.

The rearrangement joins TRBV5-5 to TRBJ1-1; possibly TRBD1 for D (6 bases). The V gene's germline CDR1 is SGHKS and CDR2 YYEKEE (reference sequence). The CDR3 runs to 14 residues. V lost 4 bases, J lost 8 bases, and 18 bases lay in between. The CDR3 DNA reads as TGTGCCAGCAGCCTCCGTGGGGGCCTGTCGGAAGCTTTCTTT. Translated, it gives CASSLRGGLSEAFF.

At least ten counts were recorded for this clonotype. The genes are TRBV28 and TRBJ1-4; no firm D call. The V and J ends lost 3 bases and 0 bases respectively, with 14 bases between them. CDR3 size: 17 residues. Per germline, CDR1 MDHEN and CDR2 SYDVKM. The CDR3 DNA is TGTGCCAGCAGTTTTCACAGCTTTGTTGCAACTAATGAAAAACTGTTTTTT. Its translation: CASSFHSFVATNEKLFF.

This chain uses TRBV29-1 with TRBJ2-1; 12 bases are shared with TRBD2. Germline CDR1 is SQVTM and CDR2 is ANQGSEA. This CDR3 comprises 13 residues. Unmatched junction bases numbered 2, after V lost 3 bases and J lost 8 bases. The CDR3 DNA reads as TGCAGCGTTGACGCTAGCGGGAGGGATGAGCAGTTCTTC. Its protein is CSVDASGRDEQFF.

This clonotype is medium-sized by share. The V call is TRBV6-1, the J call TRBJ2-3; perhaps TRBD1 as D (5 bases). Germline assignment: CDR1 MNHNS and CDR2 SASEGT. This CDR3 is built from 17 residues. Trimming cost V 4 bases and J 6 bases, with 23 bases left between them. The CDR3 sequence is CASSAPTNGHGVDTQYF. DNA of the CDR3: TGTGCCAGCAGTGCCCCCACAAACGGACACGGAGTGGATACGCAGTATTTT.

This clonotype was found many times. This chain links TRBV7-9 with TRBJ2-5; the match to TRBD1 covers 7 bases. The V and J ends lost 3 bases and 1 base, in that order; junction bases with no gene match: 2. Germline V gene sequence: CDR1 SEHNR, CDR2 FQNEAQ (reference sequence). CDR3 length equals 14 residues. For the CDR3, the DNA is TGTGCCAGCAGCTTCTGGGACAGCCAAGAGACCCAGTACTTC. Amino acids: CASSFWDSQETQYF.

In this sample, this clonotype turned up many times. This chain uses TRBV2 with TRBJ2-4, with D maybe TRBD1 (6 bases). Germline CDR1 and CDR2: SNHLY and FYNNEI. V was shortened by 6 bases and J by 1 base, with 10 bases between the two germline ends. The CDR3 runs 14 residues. The CDR3 sequence: CASSADRAKNIQYF. CDR3 sequence (DNA): TGTGCCAGCAGCGCCGACAGGGCCAAAAACATTCAGTACTTC.